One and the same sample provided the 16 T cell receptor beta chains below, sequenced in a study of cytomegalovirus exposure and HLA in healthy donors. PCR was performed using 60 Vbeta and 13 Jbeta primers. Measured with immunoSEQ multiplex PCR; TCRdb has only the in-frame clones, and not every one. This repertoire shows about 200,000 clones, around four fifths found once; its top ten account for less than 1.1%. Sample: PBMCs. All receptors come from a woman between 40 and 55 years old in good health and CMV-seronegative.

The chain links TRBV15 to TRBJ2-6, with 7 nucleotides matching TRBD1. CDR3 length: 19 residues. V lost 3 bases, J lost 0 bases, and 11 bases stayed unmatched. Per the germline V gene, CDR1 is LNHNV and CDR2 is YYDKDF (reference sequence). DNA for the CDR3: TGTGCCACCAGCAGGGAAACCGGGACAGTCACCTCTGGGGCCAACGTCCTGACTTTC. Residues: CATSRETGTVTSGANVLTF.

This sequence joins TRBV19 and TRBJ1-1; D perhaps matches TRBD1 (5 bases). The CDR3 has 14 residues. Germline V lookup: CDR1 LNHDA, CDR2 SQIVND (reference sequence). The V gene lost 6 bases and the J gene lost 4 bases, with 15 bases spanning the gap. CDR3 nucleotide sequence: TGTGCCAGTAGAGTGGGGATCAGGGCCACTGAAGCTTTCTTT. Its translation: CASRVGIRATEAFF.

CDR3 sequence: CASSPRDSTNNEQFF. CDR3 sequence (DNA): TGTGCCAGCAGCCCCCGGGACTCGACAAACAATGAGCAGTTCTTC. This chain joins TRBV27 and TRBJ2-1; possibly TRBD2 for D (6 bases). Germline CDR1 and CDR2: MNHEY and SMNVEV (reference sequence). CDR3 size: 15 residues. Between the trimmed V and J ends, which lost 6 bases and 5 bases, there was a span of 17 bases.

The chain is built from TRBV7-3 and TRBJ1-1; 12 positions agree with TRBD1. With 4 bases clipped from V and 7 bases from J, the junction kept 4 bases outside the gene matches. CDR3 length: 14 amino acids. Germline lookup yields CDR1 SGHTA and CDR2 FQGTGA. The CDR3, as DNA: TGTGCCAGCAGCTGGGGACAGGGGGCGGGTGAAGCTTTCTTT. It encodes CASSWGQGAGEAFF.

The CDR3 sequence is CAISEPRGASTDTQYF. CDR3 nucleotides: TGTGCCATCAGTGAGCCGCGGGGGGCCAGCACAGATACGCAGTATTTT. The chain uses TRBV10-3 and TRBJ2-3; 8 bases are shared with TRBD2. The CDR3 sequence is 16 residues long. J was trimmed by 0 bases and V by 2 bases; bases with no gene match: 4. Looked up from germline, CDR1 is ENHRY and CDR2 is SYGVKD.

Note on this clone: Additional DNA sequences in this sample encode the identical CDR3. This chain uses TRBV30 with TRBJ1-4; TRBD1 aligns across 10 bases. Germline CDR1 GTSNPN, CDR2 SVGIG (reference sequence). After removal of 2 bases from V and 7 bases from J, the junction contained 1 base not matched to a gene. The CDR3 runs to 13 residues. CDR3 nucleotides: TGTGCCTGGAGTCGGGACAGGGGTGAAAAACTGTTTTTT. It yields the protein CAWSRDRGEKLFF.

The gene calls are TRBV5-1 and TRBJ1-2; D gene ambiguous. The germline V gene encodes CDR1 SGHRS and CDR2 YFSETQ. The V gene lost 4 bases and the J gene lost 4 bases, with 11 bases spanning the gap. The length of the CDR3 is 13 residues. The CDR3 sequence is CASSPTAGYGYTF. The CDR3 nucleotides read TGCGCCAGCAGCCCCACCGCAGGCTATGGCTACACCTTC.

CDR3 DNA sequence: TGTGCCAGCAGCTTAGCCCTCAATTCACCCCTCCACTTT. Its protein is CASSLALNSPLHF. V and J are TRBV7-2 and TRBJ1-6; no reliable D call. Trimming took off 0 bases at V and 7 bases at J, with 4 bases between the two ends. Germline CDR1 SGHTA, CDR2 FQGNSA. There are 13 residues in the CDR3.

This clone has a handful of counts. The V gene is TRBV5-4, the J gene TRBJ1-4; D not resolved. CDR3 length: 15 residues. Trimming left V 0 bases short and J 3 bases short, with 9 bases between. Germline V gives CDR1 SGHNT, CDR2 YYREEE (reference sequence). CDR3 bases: TGTGCCAGCAGCTTGGGGGCAGGTTCTAATGAAAAACTGTTTTTT. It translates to CASSLGAGSNEKLFF.

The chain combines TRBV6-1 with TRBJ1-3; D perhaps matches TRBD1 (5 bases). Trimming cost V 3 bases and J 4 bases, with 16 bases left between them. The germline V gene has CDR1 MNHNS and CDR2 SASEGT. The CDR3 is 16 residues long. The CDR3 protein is CASSDPRQNAGNTIYF. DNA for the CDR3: TGTGCCAGCAGTGACCCCCGACAGAACGCAGGAAACACCATATATTTT.

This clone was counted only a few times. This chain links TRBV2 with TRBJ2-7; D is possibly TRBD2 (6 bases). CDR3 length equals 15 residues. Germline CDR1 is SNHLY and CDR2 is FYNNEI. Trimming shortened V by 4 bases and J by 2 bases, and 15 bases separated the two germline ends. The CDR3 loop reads CASSGGGTAAYEQYV. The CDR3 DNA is TGTGCCAGCAGTGGGGGCGGGACCGCAGCCTACGAGCAGTACGTC.

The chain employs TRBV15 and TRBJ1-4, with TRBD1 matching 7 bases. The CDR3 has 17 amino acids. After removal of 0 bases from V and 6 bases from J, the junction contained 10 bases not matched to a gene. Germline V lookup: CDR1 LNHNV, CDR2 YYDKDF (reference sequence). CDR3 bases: TGTGCCACCAGCAGAGATCCGACACAGGGGCCCTATGAAAAACTGTTTTTT. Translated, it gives CATSRDPTQGPYEKLFF.

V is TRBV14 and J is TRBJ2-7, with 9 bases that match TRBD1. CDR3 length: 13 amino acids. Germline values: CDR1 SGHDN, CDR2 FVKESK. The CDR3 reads CASSQVPGQGLNV. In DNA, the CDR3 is TGTGCCAGCAGCCAAGTCCCAGGACAGGGGTTAAACGTC.

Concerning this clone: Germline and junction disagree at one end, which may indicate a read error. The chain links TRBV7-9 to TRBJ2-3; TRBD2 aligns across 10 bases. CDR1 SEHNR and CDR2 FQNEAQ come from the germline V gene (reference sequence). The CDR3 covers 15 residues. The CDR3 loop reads CSSSSGTSDTDTQYF. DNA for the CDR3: TGTTCCAGCAGCTCCGGGACTAGCGACACAGATACGCAGTATTTT. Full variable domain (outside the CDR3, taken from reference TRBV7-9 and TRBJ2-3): DTGVSQNPRHKITKRGQNVTFRCDPISEHNRLYWYRQTLGQGPEFLTYFQNEAQLEKSRLLSDRFSAERPKGSFSTLEIQRTEQGDSAMYLCSSSSGTSDTDTQYFGPGTRLTVL.

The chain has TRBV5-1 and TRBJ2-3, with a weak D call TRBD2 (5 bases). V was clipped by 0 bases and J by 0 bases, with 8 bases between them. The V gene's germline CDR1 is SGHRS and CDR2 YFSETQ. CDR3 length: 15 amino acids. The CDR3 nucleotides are TGCGCCAGCAGCTTGGGGCCTAGCAGCACAGATACGCAGTATTTT. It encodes CASSLGPSSTDTQYF.

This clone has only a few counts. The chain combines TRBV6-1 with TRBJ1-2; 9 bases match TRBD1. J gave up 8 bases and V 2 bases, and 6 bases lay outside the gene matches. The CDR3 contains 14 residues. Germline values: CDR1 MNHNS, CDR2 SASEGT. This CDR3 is CASSERQGERGYTF. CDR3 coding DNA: TGTGCCAGCAGTGAAAGACAGGGGGAACGGGGCTACACCTTC.